The rows below give T cell receptor beta chains drawn from one sample of a study of T cells in Graves' hyperthyroidism and ophthalmopathy. TCRdb re-called the multiplex PCR reads with MiXCR, one entry per CDR3 protein. Of 300,000 or so distinct CDR3 sequences listed, 18% are singletons. The sequenced material came from blood. These receptors originate from a woman aged 45-59 years with Graves' hyperthyroidism. Each CDR3 is given with its conserved first and last residue. A D gene is named only where the DNA matches it firmly. Not every row has a clone size; where given, it reads once, few, many or a size class.

d_call clone_size j_call v_call cdr3_nt cdr3_aa
. many TRBJ2-4 TRBV28 TGTGCCAGCAGTTTGGGGGGTCCCCAAACGGGAAACATTCAGTACTTC CASSLGGPQTGNIQYF
. many TRBJ2-3 TRBV6-1 TGTGCCAGCAGTGAAGACTACTCATCTAGCACAGATACGCAGTATTTT CASSEDYSSSTDTQYF
. . TRBJ2-7 TRBV28 TGTGCCAGCAGGACCGGGACTCAAGATTCCTACGAGCAGTACTTC CASRTGTQDSYEQYF
. many TRBJ1-6 TRBV30 TGTGCCTGGAGTGGGGAGGGGACACCCCTCCACTTT CAWSGEGTPLHF
TRBD2 . TRBJ2-7 TRBV9 TGTGCCAGCAGCCTTAGCGGGACATACAATGAGCAGTACTTC CASSLSGTYNEQYF
. few TRBJ2-5 TRBV6-9 TGTGCCAGCAGTTATGGGCAGAACCAAGAGACCCAGTACTTC CASSYGQNQETQYF
TRBD1 many TRBJ1-1 TRBV4-1 TGCGCCAGCAGCCAAGGGACAGGGGGTGTAGGAACTGAAGCTTTCTTT CASSQGTGGVGTEAFF
. many TRBJ2-5 TRBV7-9 TGTGCCAGCAGCTTAATGCAGGTCCAGGAGACCCAGTACTTC CASSLMQVQETQYF
TRBD2 many TRBJ2-5 TRBV3-1 TGTGCCAGCAGCCTAGGACTAGCGGGGAAAGAGACCCAGTACTTC CASSLGLAGKETQYF
. . TRBJ2-7 TRBV28 TGTGCCAGCAGTTCCCCCGGAAGCTCCTACGAGCAGTACTTC CASSSPGSSYEQYF
. many TRBJ1-5 TRBV6-1 TGTGCCAGCAGTGAAGGGGGCGCTGTCAATCAGCCCCAGCATTTT CASSEGGAVNQPQHF
TRBD1 many TRBJ1-1 TRBV9 TGTGCCAGCAGCGTAGCCACGACAGGGGACACTGAAGCTTTCTTT CASSVATTGDTEAFF
TRBD2 . TRBJ2-4 TRBV6-9 TGTGCCAGCAGTTACGCCGTGGGGGGGGCCAAAAACATTCAGTACTTC CASSYAVGGAKNIQYF
. . TRBJ2-3 TRBV6-1 TGTGCCAGCAACTTTGTGGTTAGCACAGATACGCAGTATTTT CASNFVVSTDTQYF
TRBD2 once TRBJ2-4 TRBV11-2 TGTGCCAGCAGCTTATCGGGGGGGCCGGGGAACATTCAGTACTTC CASSLSGGPGNIQYF
. few TRBJ2-3 TRBV20-1 TGCAGTGCATCAGGGACATCGGCCACAGATACGCAGTATTTT CSASGTSATDTQYF
TRBD2 . TRBJ2-3 TRBV10-1 TGCGCCAGCAGTGAGTCGCGGCTAGCGGGAGTGGTAGATACGCAGTATTTT CASSESRLAGVVDTQYF
TRBD1 many TRBJ1-2 TRBV5-1 TGCGCCAGCAGGAGCATAGGAGACAGGGGGCGCGGCTACACCTTC CASRSIGDRGRGYTF
. . TRBJ2-7 TRBV27 TGTGCCAGCAGTCCCTCGGGAGTCCCCTACGAGCAGTACTTC CASSPSGVPYEQYF
. many TRBJ2-5 TRBV12-3/TRBV12-4 TGTGCCAGCAGTTTGGTCGAGGAGGTCTGTACCCAGTACTTC CASSLVEEVCTQYF
. . TRBJ1-2 TRBV10-3 TGTGCCATCAGTGAGGGTCAGGTTGGCTATGGCTACACCTTC CAISEGQVGYGYTF
. . TRBJ2-7 TRBV29-1 TGCAGCGTTGCCACCGGGACGGACAACTACGAGCAGTACTTC CSVATGTDNYEQYF
. . TRBJ1-2 TRBV6-5 TGTGCCAGCAGTTACTCAGGGTATGGCCACACCTTC CASSYSGYGHTF
. . TRBJ2-2 TRBV29-1 TGCAGCGTGGAGGTCGGTGTAGACACCGGGGAGCTGTTTTTT CSVEVGVDTGELFF
. few TRBJ2-3 TRBV6-9 TGTGCCAGCAGTTGGGCGGACTCACGCACAGATACGCAGTATTTT CASSWADSRTDTQYF
. . TRBJ2-1 TRBV2 TGTGCCAGCAGTGAAGCTATAAACAATGAGCAGTTCTTC CASSEAINNEQFF
TRBD1 many TRBJ1-1 TRBV7-8 TGTGCCAGCAGCTTAGACTCGACAGGGCTGGGCACTGAAGCTTTCTTT CASSLDSTGLGTEAFF
. few TRBJ1-1 TRBV6-5 TGTGCCAGCAGTTACCGTCGGCCGACCATGAACACTGAAGCTTTCTTT CASSYRRPTMNTEAFF
TRBD1 few TRBJ2-3 TRBV27 TGTGCCAGCAGTACCCACAGGGGAAACACAGATACGCAGTATTTT CASSTHRGNTDTQYF
TRBD2 . TRBJ2-7 TRBV20-1 TGCAGTGCCCAGACTAGCGGGGGATCCTACGAGCAGTACTTC CSAQTSGGSYEQYF
TRBD1 . TRBJ1-2 TRBV5-1 TGCGCCAGCAGCAACCTTCGCACAGGGGGCAGTGGCTACACCTTC CASSNLRTGGSGYTF
. . TRBJ1-4 TRBV27 TGTGCCAGCAGCCTAAGCCGTAATGAAAAACTGTTTTTT CASSLSRNEKLFF
TRBD2 many TRBJ2-2 TRBV12-3/TRBV12-4 TGTGCCAGCAGAGAGATAGCGGGGGGGCAAGACGGGGAGCTGTTTTTT CASREIAGGQDGELFF
. . TRBJ2-2 TRBV19 TGTGCCAGTAGTACAGTGGACGGGGACACCGGGGAGCTGTTTTTT CASSTVDGDTGELFF
. . TRBJ2-7 TRBV20-1 TGCAGTGCTAGAGATATCAGCGAGCTCACCCTCGAGCAGTACTTC CSARDISELTLEQYF
TRBD2 . TRBJ2-1 TRBV10-1 TGCGCCTCCTCGGATGGGACTAGCCCCTACAATGAGCAGTTCTTC CASSDGTSPYNEQFF
TRBD2 few TRBJ2-1 TRBV7-6 TGTGCCAGCAGCCATACCTGGGTCCAAGCGGGGGTCAGGAATGAGCAGTTCTTC CASSHTWVQAGVRNEQFF
. few TRBJ1-5 TRBV7-2 TGTGCCAGCAGCTCCGACAGGATTCAGCCCCAGCATTTT CASSSDRIQPQHF
. many TRBJ2-3 TRBV2 TGTGCCAGCAGTGAAGCGCTTCCTGGGACTCGGAGGGTTGAAGATACGCAGTATTTT CASSEALPGTRRVEDTQYF
. . TRBJ2-5 TRBV6-2/TRBV6-3 TGTGCCAGCAGTTACTCGAGCCTAGCTCAGGAGACCCAGTACTTC CASSYSSLAQETQYF
. many TRBJ2-1 TRBV2 TGTGCCAGCAGCTACTCAACCTACAATGAGCAGTTCTTC CASSYSTYNEQFF
TRBD1 . TRBJ2-1 TRBV6-1 TGTGCCAGCAATGATCGGGACAGCAAGTTCTTC CASNDRDSKFF
. . TRBJ2-3 TRBV2 TGTGCCAGCAGGGGCCCCTCGGATACGCAGTATTTT CASRGPSDTQYF
. . TRBJ2-7 TRBV5-1 TGCGCCAGCAGCTTTGCTAGCGATAACTACGAGCAGTACTTC CASSFASDNYEQYF
. . TRBJ2-2 TRBV6-1 TGTGCCAGCAGTAATGTTGGGCCCGGGGAGCTGTTTTTT CASSNVGPGELFF
. many TRBJ2-1 TRBV24-1 TGTGCCACCAGTGATAACCGAGGGACACAAAACAATGAGCAGTTCTTC CATSDNRGTQNNEQFF
. many TRBJ2-5 TRBV7-8 TGTGCCAGCAGCCCCGGCACACAGACCCAGTACTTC CASSPGTQTQYF
. . TRBJ2-1 TRBV6-1 TGTGCCAGCACCAAACAGGGTGGATACAATGAGCAGTTCTTC CASTKQGGYNEQFF
. few TRBJ1-3 TRBV4-2 TGTGCCAGCAGCCAAGAAGACAGGTCTGGAAACACCATATATTTT CASSQEDRSGNTIYF
TRBD1 few TRBJ2-5 TRBV19 TGTGCCAGTAGTATCCTTCCCGGACAGGGAGTAAAGACCCAGTACTTC CASSILPGQGVKTQYF